This T cell receptor beta chain came from a study of response to subunit inactivated influenza vaccine. The study, taken as a whole, reports: Authors suggested seasonal influenza vaccinations each recruit few new T cells.

MiXCR, run by TCRdb on the RT-PCR reads, gives a single entry per CDR3 protein. Here the sample spans about 780,000 distinct CDR3 sequences, roughly 20% being singletons. V was shortened by 4 bases and J by 8 bases, with 11 bases between the two germline ends. CDR1 and CDR2 (germline): SQVTM, ANQGSEA. The CDR3 sequence is 11 residues long. The table lists this clonotype with many counts. The target antigen is unknown. Specimen: PBMCs from blood, collected 4 to 6 days after vaccination. The chain carries TRBV29-1 and TRBJ1-2; the D gene is possibly TRBD1 (5 bases). This TCR derives from a man aged 45-65 years who received an inactivated influenza vaccine. CDR3 amino acids: CSVAGTDGYTF. The CDR3, as DNA: TGCAGCGTTGCTGGGACGGACGGCTACACCTTC.